Here is one T cell receptor beta chain with its context. This sample was taken from a study of blood T cell repertoires in COVID-19. This CDR3 contains 16 residues. Germline assignment: CDR1 SGHDT and CDR2 YYEEEE. V shed 4 bases and J 6 bases; nucleotides not matched to a gene: 9. Clones were sequenced by immunoSEQ multiplex PCR, and TCRdb holds only the in-frame ones, with some missing. Of roughly 280,000 clones in the sample, approximately 85% were seen once. The TCR sequence derives from a woman aged 70-85 years with acute or convalescent COVID-19. This chain uses TRBV5-6 with TRBJ2-5; 13 nucleotides match TRBD2. Sequencing was carried out using peripheral blood. The CDR3 nucleotides read TGTGCCAGCAGCATCACTAGCGGGGGGGCGAGAAAGACCCAGTACTTC. Protein: CASSITSGGARKTQYF.